There are many counts of the clone carrying this T cell receptor (beta chain). The antigen is not known. The length of the CDR3 is 14 residues. CDR1 is KGHDR and CDR2 is SFDVKD in the germline V gene. Trimming took 3 bases from V and 2 from J, leaving 8 bases between them. The record originates from a study of T-cell reconstitution after alpha-beta-depleted transplantation in children. Points from the study as a whole: About two months after transplant, alpha-beta T cells reportedly came from several hundred expanded graft clones. T-cell numbers and diversity one year post-transplant derived largely from freshly generated T cells.

Preparing the TCRbeta library involved the use of unique molecular identifiers. TCRdb fed the PCR reads into MiXCR, producing one record per CDR3 protein. The sample carries 600,000 to 700,000 distinct CDR3 sequences, under 15% recorded once. This TCR derives from a girl aged 2 to 10 with congenital amegakaryocytic thrombocytopenia, due to receive a stem cell transplant. V gene TRBV24-1 combines with J gene TRBJ2-3; no firm D call. This specimen consisted of PBMCs, obtained before TCRalphabeta/CD19-depleted stem cell transplant. CDR3 sequence reads: CATSDSGFTDTQYF. The CDR3 nucleotides read TGTGCCACCAGTGATAGTGGGTTCACAGATACGCAGTATTTT.